One sample yielded the 9 T cell receptor beta chains listed below, sequenced in a study of identical twins (dated by TCRdb to the mid-2010s). Library generation was performed with 5' RACE. TCRdb lists the instrument as Illumina HiSeq 2000. The public reads were reprocessed in TCRdb via fastp at Q25 and MiXCR, keeping in-frame beta chains. CDR3 protein sequences are deduplicated, and each keeps its most common genes and DNA. This sample has 700,000 or so distinct CDR3 sequences in its table, and more than 6.5% of those were observed once. In total, the top ten clones hold 0.75% to 1% of the sample. These data were likewise used in another study, on yellow fever vaccine responses in identical twins.

Sequenced sample: PBMCs. Every receptor here comes from a woman in her late teens or twenties in good health.

The CDR3 sequence is CASRMGEGNSPLHF. The CDR3 nucleotides read TGTGCCAGCAGGATGGGCGAGGGCAATTCACCCCTCCACTTT. This rearrangement joins TRBV6-1 to TRBJ1-6; D gene uncertain. This CDR3 is 14 amino acids long. The V end was cut by 6 bases, the J end by 7 bases, with 13 bases between. The V gene's germline CDR1 is MNHNS and CDR2 SASEGT.

The chain couples TRBV7-9 to TRBJ2-5; the D gene is possibly TRBD2 (5 bases). The CDR3 totals 13 residues. Germline CDR1 reads SEHNR; CDR2 reads FQNEAQ (reference sequence). Trimming removed 5 bases at V and 7 bases at J, with 14 bases between. CDR3 coding DNA: TGTGCCAGCAGCCCAGGACTCTTGGGGACCCAGTACTTC. Encoded protein: CASSPGLLGTQYF.

The CDR3 here is CASSQGRNSPLHF. The CDR3 nucleotides read TGTGCCAGCAGCCAGGGGAGGAATTCACCCCTCCACTTT. The chain carries TRBV14 and TRBJ1-6; D unclear. Trimming stripped 3 bases from V and 7 bases from J, with 7 bases between. The length of the CDR3 is 13 residues. Germline V gene lookup returns CDR1 SGHDN and CDR2 FVKESK.

The table lists this clonotype with a few counts. The chain recombines TRBV20-1 with TRBJ1-6, with D unclear. Germline loops: CDR1 DFQATT, CDR2 SNEGSKA (reference sequence). V gave up 3 bases and J gave up 0 bases, with 9 bases separating them. This CDR3 spans 15 amino acids. The CDR3, as DNA: TGCAGTGCTAGGGAGGCGAGCTCCTATAATTCACCCCTCCACTTT. Protein: CSAREASSYNSPLHF.

This clonotype was observed a few times. This chain joins TRBV28 and TRBJ1-1; D is ambiguous. V lost 5 bases, J lost 0 bases, and 16 bases lay in between. This CDR3 region has 16 residues. CDR1 is MDHEN and CDR2 is SYDVKM in the germline V gene. This chain's CDR3 is CASSPAGVYLNTEAFF. Here the CDR3 DNA reads TGTGCCAGCAGTCCCGCTGGGGTGTATTTGAACACTGAAGCTTTCTTT. The full variable domain, with the rest looked up from reference TRBV28 and TRBJ1-1, is DVKVTQSSRYLVKRTGEKVFLECVQDMDHENMFWYRQDPGLGLRLIYFSYDVKMKEKGDIPEGYSVSREKKERFSLILESASTNQTSMYLCASSPAGVYLNTEAFFGQGTRLTVV.

This chain joins TRBV11-2 and TRBJ2-5, with TRBD1 matching 8 bases. Germline V lookup: CDR1 SGHAT, CDR2 FQNNGV. The CDR3 has 14 residues. The ends lost 1 base at V and 6 bases at J; junction bases unmatched: 4. In nucleotides, the CDR3 is TGTGCCAGCAGCTTAGCAGGGGGCGCGAAGACCCAGTACTTC. This translates into CASSLAGGAKTQYF.

There are many counts of this clonotype. This rearrangement joins TRBV29-1 to TRBJ2-7, with D perhaps matching TRBD1 (5 bases). Germline CDR1 SQVTM, CDR2 ANQGSEA. The CDR3 is 12 amino acids. Trimming took off 5 bases at V and 0 bases at J, with 8 bases between the two ends. CDR3 loop: CSVLDNSYEQYF. In DNA, the CDR3 is TGCAGCGTTCTGGACAACTCCTACGAGCAGTACTTC.

This clonotype was seen only a few times. V gene TRBV5-4 combines with J gene TRBJ2-5, with TRBD2 identical over 8 bases. V lost 4 bases and J lost 4; bases outside the gene matches: 9. The CDR3 loop spans 15 amino acids. Germline V CDR1 and CDR2: SGHNT, YYREEE (reference sequence). CDR3 loop: CASSPGPAGGETQYF. DNA for the CDR3: TGTGCCAGCAGCCCCGGGCCCGCGGGGGGAGAGACCCAGTACTTC. Variable domain in full (rest from reference TRBV5-4 and TRBJ2-5): ETGVTQSPTHLIKTRGQQVTLRCSSQSGHNTVSWYQQALGQGPQFIFQYYREEENGRGNFPPRFSGLQFPNYSSELNVNALELDDSALYLCASSPGPAGGETQYFGPGTRLLVL.

The chain recombines TRBV7-9 with TRBJ2-1; unclear D gene. Trimming cost V 4 bases and J 4 bases, with 14 bases left between them. The CDR3 runs to 15 residues. Per germline, CDR1 SEHNR and CDR2 FQNEAQ (reference sequence). In DNA, the CDR3 is TGTGCCAGCAGCTCGACGGCCTCCAGATACAATGAGCAGTTCTTC. Translation: CASSSTASRYNEQFF.